This TCR beta chain originates from a study of blood T cell repertoires in COVID-19. Overall study context: The origin of the acute and convalescent COVID-19 samples was the United States, Italy and Spain. PBMCs, B-cell-depleted T cells, or T cells provided the cDNA or gDNA that made up the material.

Original methodology: Reference gene primer amplification gave estimated nucleated cell counts. Generated by immunoSEQ multiplex PCR, the TCRdb table keeps only in-frame clones and is missing some. Clone size and V and J calls were adopted from that table, with D and trimming inferred from the DNA. The sample holds approximately 80,000 clones, roughly 79% seen once. CDR1 is SGHTA, CDR2 FQGTGA, per germline. The CDR3 loop spans 15 amino acids. The V and J ends lost 1 base and 4 bases respectively, with 11 bases between them. The sequenced sample was peripheral blood. V gene TRBV7-3 combines with J gene TRBJ2-1; a possible D gene is TRBD2 (6 bases). The receptor was derived from an older man with acute or convalescent COVID-19. This CDR3 is CASSLRGTQYNEQFF. CDR3 coding DNA: TGTGCCAGCAGCTTAAGGGGGACTCAGTACAATGAGCAGTTCTTC.